What follows are 28 T cell receptor beta chains derived from one specimen sequenced in a study of T cells after yellow fever vaccination. TCRdb itself ran the 5' RACE reads through MiXCR, one entry per CDR3 protein. The data show 110,000 or so distinct CDR3 sequences, more than 5.5% seen once. The sample consisted of CD4+ T cells sorted from PBMCs, taken approximately 47 days after the first yellow fever vaccination. Receptors were obtained from a young man who received the YFV17D yellow fever vaccine.

The sample holds many counts of this clonotype. The V and J genes are TRBV6-5 and TRBJ1-1, with a weak D call TRBD1 (5 bases). The V end was cut by 2 bases, the J end by 2 bases, with 12 bases between. Germline lookup yields CDR1 MNHEY and CDR2 SVGAGI. The CDR3 consists of 15 residues. CDR3 residues: CASSYPNQGNTEAFF. CDR3 bases: TGTGCCAGCAGTTACCCAAACCAGGGCAACACTGAAGCTTTCTTT.

There are a few counts of this clonotype. The chain carries TRBV6-1 and TRBJ1-2, with D perhaps TRBD1 (6 bases). Trimming left V 2 bases short and J 8 bases short, with 9 bases between. Per germline, CDR1 MNHNS and CDR2 SASEGT. The CDR3 contains 12 residues. CDR3 in DNA: TGTGCCAGCAGTGAACAGGGGAGAGGCTACACCTTC. Translating gives CASSEQGRGYTF.

Many counts were recorded for this clonotype. V and J are TRBV25-1 and TRBJ2-7; D is possibly TRBD1 (5 bases). The germline gives CDR1 MGHDK, CDR2 SYGVNS. With 1 base removed from V and 2 bases from J, the gap between germline ends came to 9 bases. This CDR3 has 14 amino acids. The CDR3 nucleotides are TGTGCCAGCAGTGAATGGGGCAGGACCTACGAGCAGTACTTC. Protein: CASSEWGRTYEQYF.

This clonotype was seen at least ten times. The chain combines TRBV4-1 with TRBJ1-5, with TRBD1 matching 11 bases. After removal of 5 bases from V and 4 bases from J, the junction contained 10 bases not matched to a gene. CDR1 and CDR2 from the germline V gene are MGHRA and YSYEKL. The CDR3 is 17 amino acids. CDR3 coding DNA: TGCGCCAGCAGCTCTCGGGGCAGGGACAGGGGGAATCAGCCCCAGCATTTT. It translates to CASSSRGRDRGNQPQHF.

This clonotype has just a few counts. The chain joins TRBV20-1 to TRBJ1-5; D gene unclear. The V gene lost 1 base and the J gene lost 7 bases, with 11 bases spanning the gap. In germline, CDR1 is DFQATT, CDR2 SNEGSKA (reference sequence). The CDR3 is 13 residues long. The CDR3 is CSARVGSDQPQHF. In DNA, the CDR3 is TGCAGTGCTAGAGTAGGGAGCGACCAGCCCCAGCATTTT.

Comments on this clonotype: A much more abundant neighbour one base away suggests this may be a read error. This rearrangement joins TRBV27 to TRBJ2-3, with D perhaps assigned TRBD1 or TRBD2 (6 bases each). V was shortened by 3 bases and J by 4 bases, with 14 bases between the two germline ends. This CDR3 comprises 15 residues. From germline, CDR1 is MNHEY and CDR2 SMNVEV (reference sequence). The CDR3 protein is CASSFSGAAPDTQYF. In nucleotides, the CDR3 is TGTGCCAGCAGTTTTTCGGGGGCGGCCCCAGATACGCAGTATTTT.

This clonotype showed up many times. This chain uses TRBV20-1 with TRBJ1-4, with D possibly TRBD1 on 5 matching bases. Germline V gene data show CDR1 as DFQATT and CDR2 as SNEGSKA (reference sequence). The CDR3 has 13 amino acids. V was trimmed by 6 bases and J by 10 bases, leaving 18 bases between them. Written as DNA, the CDR3 is TGCAGTGCCCCTTCGAGGGGATTCGGAAAACTGTTTTTT. Translating gives CSAPSRGFGKLFF.

This clonotype was seen repeatedly, ten times or more. The chain couples TRBV18 to TRBJ1-1; TRBD1 might be the D (6 bases). The V and J ends lost 4 bases and 1 base respectively, with 19 bases between them. There are 17 residues in the CDR3. The germline V gene encodes CDR1 KGHSH and CDR2 LQKENI. DNA of the CDR3: TGTGCCAGCTCACTCCTCGCCGGGGGCCCATGGAACACTGAAGCTTTCTTT. Translated: CASSLLAGGPWNTEAFF.

This chain uses TRBV18 with TRBJ2-1; 10 nucleotides agree with TRBD2. This CDR3 is 16 amino acids long. Losses at the gene ends were 0 bases for V and 7 bases for J; bases not matched to a gene: 6. Germline-derived CDR1 and CDR2 are KGHSH and LQKENI. The CDR3 nucleotides read TGTGCCAGCTCACCACCGAAAGCGGGGGGGCATAATGAGCAGTTCTTC. This gives the protein CASSPPKAGGHNEQFF.

The genes are TRBV19 and TRBJ1-5, with D tentatively TRBD1 (5 bases). Trimming left V 6 bases short and J 7 bases short, with 13 bases between. Germline values: CDR1 LNHDA, CDR2 SQIVND (reference sequence). This CDR3 has 13 amino acids. CDR3 sequence reads: CASSPDSVQPQHF. CDR3 nucleotides: TGTGCCAGTAGCCCAGACAGCGTCCAGCCCCAGCATTTT.

This clonotype was observed at least ten times. This chain links TRBV20-1 with TRBJ2-5, with a tentative D call TRBD1 (6 bases). Germline V lookup: CDR1 DFQATT, CDR2 SNEGSKA (reference sequence). The length of the CDR3 is 13 residues. V shed 5 bases and J shed 5 bases, with 15 bases lying between them. In nucleotides, the CDR3 is TGCAGTGCTCCGCTACAGGGTTTGGAGACCCAGTACTTC. Residues: CSAPLQGLETQYF.

The chain combines TRBV4-3 with TRBJ2-7, with 7 positions matching TRBD1. With V trimmed by 0 bases and J by 2 bases, 4 bases remained unmatched. Germline V CDR1 and CDR2: LGHNA, YSLEER. CDR3 length equals 15 residues. CDR3 residues: CASSQDDQGAYEQYV. Written as DNA, the CDR3 is TGCGCCAGCAGCCAAGACGATCAGGGGGCCTACGAGCAGTACGTC.

This clonotype has a count of ten or more. V and J are TRBV20-1 and TRBJ1-5; 8 nucleotides line up with TRBD1. Germline CDR1 is DFQATT and CDR2 is SNEGSKA (reference sequence). This CDR3 comprises 14 residues. With 3 bases clipped from V and 3 bases from J, the junction kept 4 bases outside the gene matches. In DNA form, the CDR3 reads TGCAGTGCTAGGGGACAGGTGTTCAATCAGCCCCAGCATTTT. Protein: CSARGQVFNQPQHF.

This rearrangement joins TRBV30 to TRBJ2-2; TRBD2 might be the D (5 bases). CDR1 GTSNPN and CDR2 SVGIG come from the germline V gene (reference sequence). Trimming took 2 bases from V and 7 from J, leaving 14 bases between them. The CDR3 runs 14 residues. The CDR3 sequence is CAWSPGPGFGELFF. The CDR3 nucleotides are TGTGCCTGGAGTCCCGGCCCGGGGTTCGGGGAGCTGTTTTTT.

The table lists this clonotype with many counts. The chain carries TRBV6-2 or TRBV6-3 and TRBJ2-3; 7 positions match TRBD2. From germline, CDR1 is MNHEY and CDR2 SVGEGT. The CDR3 is 15 amino acids. Trimming cost V 2 bases and J 0 bases; bases outside gene matches: 2. The CDR3 sequence is CASSYGLGSTDTQYF. Written as DNA, the CDR3 is TGTGCCAGCAGTTACGGACTAGGTAGCACAGATACGCAGTATTTT.

This clonotype was seen many times. The V and J genes are TRBV14 and TRBJ1-2; possible D gene TRBD1, 6 bases. The CDR3 sequence is 16 residues long. The germline CDR1 and CDR2 sequences are SGHDN and FVKESK. V lost 4 bases to trimming and J lost 5 bases, with 20 bases between them. DNA for the CDR3: TGTGCCAGCAGCCTCTCATACCGGGGGGCAGCTTATGGCTACACCTTC. Translating gives CASSLSYRGAAYGYTF.

This clonotype was observed many times. V usage is TRBV20-1 and J usage is TRBJ2-3; D gene unclear. The germline V and J ends were trimmed by 6 bases and 0 bases, with 10 bases remaining between them. The CDR3 loop spans 13 amino acids. Germline V gives CDR1 DFQATT, CDR2 SNEGSKA (reference sequence). The CDR3 DNA sequence: TGCAGTGCCTACGTTGAAAGCACAGATACGCAGTATTTT. Protein product: CSAYVESTDTQYF.

In its sample, this clonotype was seen many times. The chain has TRBV7-2 and TRBJ2-1; D ambiguous. The germline V gene has CDR1 SGHTA and CDR2 FQGNSA. The CDR3 runs to 15 residues. V was cut by 0 bases and J by 7 bases, with 13 bases left in between. The CDR3 region is CASSLAGSSYNEQFF. CDR3 DNA sequence: TGTGCCAGCAGCTTAGCTGGCAGCAGTTATAATGAGCAGTTCTTC.

This clonotype was observed many times. This chain connects TRBV28 to TRBJ1-2; 7 bases line up with TRBD1. V was pared by 4 bases and J by 6 bases, with 20 bases of the junction left unmatched. Germline CDR1 MDHEN, CDR2 SYDVKM. The CDR3 is 18 residues long. CDR3 loop: CASSSTGTALGSSHGYTF. CDR3 DNA sequence: TGTGCCAGCAGTTCGACCGGGACAGCCCTCGGATCCAGTCATGGCTACACCTTC.

This clonotype was counted at least ten times. The V and J genes are TRBV11-1 and TRBJ2-1; the D gene could be TRBD1 or TRBD2 (6 bases each). This CDR3 region has 13 residues. V gave up 5 bases and J gave up 8 bases, with 13 bases separating them. Germline V gene data show CDR1 as SGHAT and CDR2 as FQDESV (reference sequence). CDR3 bases: TGTGCCAGCAGCAAACACAGGGAGGATGAGCAGTTCTTC. Translated: CASSKHREDEQFF.

This clonotype was recorded at least ten times. CDR3 residues: CASSRGDGNTIYF. The CDR3 nucleotides read TGTGCCAGCAGCCGCGGGGACGGAAACACCATATATTTT. The V and J genes are TRBV7-2 and TRBJ1-3, with D possibly TRBD1 on 5 matching bases. Germline-derived CDR1 and CDR2 are SGHTA and FQGNSA. V lost 5 bases, J lost 4 bases, and 9 bases lay in between. This CDR3 is 13 amino acids long. Together with reference TRBV7-2 and TRBJ1-3, the CDR3 gives the full variable domain: GAGVSQSPSNKVTEKGKDVELRCDPISGHTALYWYRQSLGQGLEFLIYFQGNSAPDKSGLPSDRFSAERTGGSVSTLTIQRTQQEDSAVYLCASSRGDGNTIYFGEGSWLTVV.

This clonotype was found many times. J is TRBJ2-2 and V is TRBV29-1, with D unresolved. Germline CDR1 is SQVTM and CDR2 is ANQGSEA. Trimming stripped 7 bases from V and 2 bases from J, with 8 bases between. This CDR3 is built from 12 residues. CDR3 amino acids: CSANTNTGELFF. In DNA, the CDR3 is TGCAGCGCCAACACTAACACCGGGGAGCTGTTTTTT.

This clonotype was seen a handful of times. This chain links TRBV18 with TRBJ2-2; perhaps TRBD1 as D (5 bases). The germline CDR1 and CDR2 sequences are KGHSH and LQKENI. There are 14 residues in the CDR3. V lost 2 bases to trimming and J lost 4 bases, with 8 bases between them. For the CDR3, the DNA is TGTGCCAGCTCACCAACAGGCGTCACCGGGGAGCTGTTTTTT. This encodes CASSPTGVTGELFF.

This clonotype showed up many times. The chain recombines TRBV7-9 with TRBJ2-2; 7 bases are shared with TRBD1. The germline V gene encodes CDR1 SEHNR and CDR2 FQNEAQ (reference sequence). V dropped 8 bases and J dropped 4; count of bases not matched to a gene: 7. The CDR3 loop spans 14 amino acids. The CDR3 region is CASPDRAFTGELFF. The CDR3 nucleotides are TGTGCCAGCCCCGACAGGGCATTCACCGGGGAGCTGTTTTTT. The full variable domain, rest sourced from reference TRBV7-9 and TRBJ2-2, is DTGVSQNPRHKITKRGQNVTFRCDPISEHNRLYWYRQTLGQGPEFLTYFQNEAQLEKSRLLSDRFSAERPKGSFSTLEIQRTEQGDSAMYLCASPDRAFTGELFFGEGSRLTVL.

This clonotype came up many times. V usage is TRBV11-2 and J usage is TRBJ2-3, with 7 nucleotides matching TRBD2. The CDR3 is 17 amino acids. Germline values: CDR1 SGHAT, CDR2 FQNNGV. Trimming took 5 bases from V and 1 from J; bases not matched to a gene: 12. The CDR3 here is CASSPSFRAGGTDTQYF. The CDR3 DNA reads as TGTGCCAGCAGCCCGTCGTTTAGGGCGGGGGGCACAGATACGCAGTATTTT. The full variable domain, in which reference TRBV11-2 and TRBJ2-3 provide the parts outside the CDR3, is EAGVAQSPRYKIIEKRQSVAFWCNPISGHATLYWYQQILGQGPKLLIQFQNNGVVDDSQLPKDRFSAERLKGVDSTLKIQPAKLEDSAVYLCASSPSFRAGGTDTQYFGPGTRLTVL.

This clonotype was recorded many times. The chain carries TRBV20-1 and TRBJ1-2; 7 bases match TRBD1. The CDR3 has 16 amino acids. In germline, CDR1 is DFQATT, CDR2 SNEGSKA (reference sequence). V shed 0 bases and J 5 bases; nucleotides not matched to a gene: 12. This chain's CDR3 is CSARERGPGRRYGYTF. CDR3 bases: TGCAGTGCTAGAGAGAGGGGGCCGGGACGCCGGTATGGCTACACCTTC.

This clonotype was observed at least ten times. V usage is TRBV5-6 and J usage is TRBJ1-1, with D perhaps matching TRBD1 (5 bases). Germline V lookup: CDR1 SGHDT, CDR2 YYEEEE. This CDR3 is 15 amino acids long. Trimming removed 4 bases at V and 4 bases at J, with 17 bases between. The CDR3 DNA sequence: TGTGCCAGCAGCCCCCTAACCGCGGGGGGCACTGAAGCTTTCTTT. This gives the protein CASSPLTAGGTEAFF. The full variable domain, with the rest looked up from reference TRBV5-6 and TRBJ1-1, is DAGVTQSPTHLIKTRGQQVTLRCSPKSGHDTVSWYQQALGQGPQFIFQYYEEEERQRGNFPDRFSGHQFPNYSSELNVNALLLGDSALYLCASSPLTAGGTEAFFGQGTRLTVV.

The sample holds many counts of this clonotype. The chain couples TRBV7-2 to TRBJ2-3; D is perhaps TRBD2 (6 bases). The CDR3 is made up of 15 amino acids. Germline V lookup: CDR1 SGHTA, CDR2 FQGNSA. Trimming took off 5 bases at V and 1 base at J, with 13 bases between the two ends. The CDR3 sequence is CASSLGTPRTDTQYF. CDR3 in DNA: TGTGCCAGCAGCCTCGGGACTCCCCGCACAGATACGCAGTATTTT. The complete variable domain, with remaining parts taken from reference TRBV7-2 and TRBJ2-3, reads GAGVSQSPSNKVTEKGKDVELRCDPISGHTALYWYRQSLGQGLEFLIYFQGNSAPDKSGLPSDRFSAERTGGSVSTLTIQRTQQEDSAVYLCASSLGTPRTDTQYFGPGTRLTVL.